Included here is one T cell receptor beta chain sequence, with context. CDR3 length equals 15 residues. V was clipped by 3 bases and J by 1 base, with 12 bases between them. Germline V gene data show CDR1 as SGHTS and CDR2 as YDEGEE. The sample belongs to a study of sequential checkpoint blockade in melanoma. Study as a whole: Arm A got nivolumab then ipilimumab; arm B the reverse, 1:1. Each arm's sequence ended with maintenance nivolumab.

Clones were sequenced by immunoSEQ multiplex PCR, and TCRdb holds only the in-frame ones, with some missing. The repertoire holds around 39,000 clones, with about 83% as singletons. Indicated treatment: randomized to nivolumab then ipilimumab (arm A) or the reverse (arm B). None of the patients previously received DNA-damaging chemotherapy. PBMC sorting kept live CD3+CD8+ cells without CD19 or CD56. The sample in question was CD8+ T cells sorted from blood (inferred from file names), obtained from a patient given nivolumab and ipilimumab in sequence. The chain has TRBV5-8 and TRBJ2-3; D might be TRBD2 (6 bases). This TCR was recovered from a human donor with melanoma. In DNA form, the CDR3 reads TGTGCCAGCAGCTACGGGACTCTCGGCACAGATACGCAGTATTTT. It encodes CASSYGTLGTDTQYF.